This T cell receptor beta chain was captured by sequencing in a study of T-cell memory formation after mild COVID-19. Whole-study results and caveats: Contracting CD4+ clones sat mainly in CM and EM; CD8+ in EMRA. Some SARS-CoV-2-responding clones were already detected in memory before infection.

Losses at the gene ends were 5 bases for V and 6 bases for J; bases not matched to a gene: 10. This CDR3 spans 16 amino acids. CDR1 is SGHTA, CDR2 FQGNSA, per germline. There are many counts of this clonotype. What it binds is not known. TCRdb reprocessed the 5' RACE reads via MiXCR and lists one record per CDR3 protein. This table has 400,000 to 500,000 distinct CDR3 sequences, approximately 24% appearing once. The sequencing input was PBMCs or a T cell subset sorted from them (not recorded which). The rearrangement joins TRBV7-2 to TRBJ2-2, with TRBD2 identical over 9 bases. This clonotype was sampled from an adult woman who had mild COVID-19 (a few samples of this study predate the infection). Cell type and time point are not known. CDR3 nucleotides: TGTGCCAGCAGCCCCCGCGGGGGGGGGATGGCCGGGGAGCTGTTTTTT. Translating gives CASSPRGGGMAGELFF.